The 32 T cell receptor beta chains reported below all come from one sample, sequenced in a study of graft-versus-host responses after intestinal transplantation (dated by TCRdb to about 2021). Read against the paper, the sample's time point label means: cells obtained before transplantation from donor or recipient. For these TCRs, the target antigens are not known. The method behind the library was the immunoSEQ multiplex PCR assay. This is the immuneACCESS table as TCRdb keeps it, with only in-frame sequences that have V and J called. A part of the clones is gone; compared with another copy, unresolved V genes explain less than half, and the rest is unexplained. This sample lists fewer than 90,000 clones; 85% to 95% were detected once. The ten top clones hold approximately 0.2% of the sample. The sequenced sample was unstimulated CD4+ T cells sorted from spleen or lymph node cells, obtained before transplant. All receptors come from a human donor who was the organ donor for an intestinal transplant.

The V and J genes are TRBV4-1 and TRBJ2-1, with 10 bases lining up with TRBD1. Losses at the gene ends were 5 bases for V and 6 bases for J; bases not matched to a gene: 7. CDR3 length: 15 residues. Germline CDR1 MGHRA, CDR2 YSYEKL. The CDR3 DNA is TGCGCCAGCAGCGGGCGACAGGGGGCACCCAATGAGCAGTTCTTC. Translating gives CASSGRQGAPNEQFF.

This sequence joins TRBV19 and TRBJ2-5; 7 bases map to TRBD1. The end of the DNA aligns better with TRBJ2-7, so the J call may be wrong. There are 17 residues in the CDR3. Germline values: CDR1 LNHDA, CDR2 SQIVND (reference sequence). CDR3 sequence reads: CASSVTGTAHGSYEQYF. CDR3 sequence (DNA): TGTGCCAGTAGTGTTACCGGGACAGCGCACGGGTCCTACGAGCAGTACTTC.

This rearrangement joins TRBV19 to TRBJ1-2; D call uncertain. The CDR3 spans 12 residues. Germline V gene data show CDR1 as LNHDA and CDR2 as SQIVND (reference sequence). V lost 10 bases and J lost 2, with 11 bases in between. CDR3 protein: CATRTGNYGYTF. The CDR3 coding sequence is TGTGCCACCCGAACTGGGAACTATGGCTACACCTTC.

The chain couples TRBV19 to TRBJ2-2; the D call may be TRBD1 or TRBD2 (6 bases each). This CDR3 comprises 15 residues. Germline CDR1 LNHDA, CDR2 SQIVND (reference sequence). V was trimmed by 1 base and J by 3 bases, leaving 9 bases between them. The CDR3, as DNA: TGTGCCAGTAGTATAGTGGGGGGCGACACCGGGGAGCTGTTTTTT. Translation: CASSIVGGDTGELFF.

The chain links TRBV14 to TRBJ1-2, with TRBD1 identical over 7 bases. V dropped 1 base and J dropped 2; count of bases not matched to a gene: 4. Per the germline V gene, CDR1 is SGHDN and CDR2 is FVKESK. The CDR3 extends over 15 amino acids. The CDR3 coding sequence is TGTGCCAGCAGCCAAGGACAGGGCGCAAACTATGGCTACACCTTC. It translates to CASSQGQGANYGYTF.

Worth noting for this clone: Relative to the germline gene, one junction end is altered; a read error may explain this. The chain employs TRBV27 and TRBJ2-7; the D gene is possibly TRBD1 (5 bases). From germline, CDR1 is MNHEY and CDR2 SMNVEV (reference sequence). The CDR3 runs to 13 residues. For the CDR3, the DNA is TGTACCAGCAGTTTATACCAGGGATACGAGCAGTACTTC. It translates to CTSSLYQGYEQYF.

The gene calls are TRBV19 and TRBJ1-1; D remains unclear. V gave up 3 bases and J gave up 6 bases, with 11 bases separating them. The CDR3 is 13 residues long. Germline CDR1 LNHDA, CDR2 SQIVND (reference sequence). In nucleotides, the CDR3 is TGTGCCAGTAGTATCAGAGGGAATCCTGAAGCTTTCTTT. This codes for CASSIRGNPEAFF.

The chain couples TRBV28 to TRBJ1-2, with D unresolved. This CDR3 contains 14 residues. V gave up 2 bases and J gave up 5 bases, with 12 bases separating them. Germline assignment: CDR1 MDHEN and CDR2 SYDVKM. The CDR3 here is CASSLNAGWYGYTF. The CDR3 DNA follows: TGTGCCAGCAGTTTAAACGCGGGGTGGTATGGCTACACCTTC.

J is TRBJ1-5 and V is TRBV9; 7 bases line up with TRBD1. Unmatched junction bases numbered 13, after V lost 7 bases and J lost 0 bases. The CDR3 spans 17 residues. The germline gives CDR1 SGDLS, CDR2 YYNGEE. CDR3 region: CASREGTASYSNQPQHF. The CDR3 region has the DNA TGTGCCAGCCGAGAGGGGACAGCTTCTTATAGCAATCAGCCCCAGCATTTT. The whole variable domain, remainder taken from reference TRBV9 and TRBJ1-5, is DSGVTQTPKHLITATGQRVTLRCSPRSGDLSVYWYQQSLDQGLQFLIQYYNGEERAKGNILERFSAQQFPDLHSELNLSSLELGDSALYFCASREGTASYSNQPQHFGDGTRLSIL.

The J gene is TRBJ1-3, the V gene TRBV5-6; 9 bases map to TRBD1. Germline CDR1 and CDR2: SGHDT and YYEEEE. The V gene end was trimmed by 5 bases and the J gene end by 2 bases; junction bases not matched to a gene: 11. The length of the CDR3 is 17 residues. CDR3 protein: CASRFGQGLGPGNTIYF. The CDR3 nucleotides are TGTGCCAGCAGATTTGGACAGGGGCTGGGACCTGGAAACACCATATATTTT.

V gene TRBV6-5 combines with J gene TRBJ1-5; no definite D call. Trimming cost V 8 bases and J 2 bases, with 13 bases left between them. The CDR3 is 14 residues long. The germline V gene has CDR1 MNHEY and CDR2 SVGAGI. The CDR3: CASLKAWGNQPQHF. The CDR3 DNA follows: TGTGCCAGCCTCAAGGCCTGGGGCAATCAGCCCCAGCATTTT.

This clone appeared a few times. This chain joins TRBV6-6 and TRBJ2-3; D ambiguous. The CDR3 spans 14 residues. The germline CDR1 and CDR2 sequences are MNHNY and SVGAGI (reference sequence). Trimming removed 3 bases from V and 0 bases from J, with 7 bases in between. DNA of the CDR3: TGTGCCAGCAGTTATTTGGGTAGCACAGATACGCAGTATTTT. Translation: CASSYLGSTDTQYF.

Worth noting for this clone: This same CDR3 is encoded by further DNA sequences in the sample. The chain couples TRBV5-1 to TRBJ2-3; 7 bases agree with TRBD1. This CDR3 is 14 amino acids long. Germline lookup yields CDR1 SGHRS and CDR2 YFSETQ. After removal of 4 bases from V and 2 bases from J, the junction contained 4 bases not matched to a gene. The DNA for the CDR3 is TGCGCCAGCAGCCTCGGACAGGTCACAGATACGCAGTATTTT. This sequence encodes CASSLGQVTDTQYF.

The chain joins TRBV28 to TRBJ1-5; D is unclear. This CDR3 is built from 12 residues. V lost 6 bases to trimming and J lost 5 bases, with 8 bases between them. Germline values: CDR1 MDHEN, CDR2 SYDVKM. DNA for the CDR3: TGTGCCAGCAGCCTCGAGTATCAGCCCCAGCATTTT. This gives the protein CASSLEYQPQHF.

Only one count was recorded for this clone. The J gene is TRBJ1-1, the V gene TRBV6-6; TRBD1 is a possible D gene (5 bases). The CDR3 extends over 13 amino acids. V was shortened by 2 bases and J by 4 bases, with 8 bases between the two germline ends. Per germline, CDR1 MNHNY and CDR2 SVGAGI (reference sequence). The CDR3 spells CASSYGGGTEAFF. CDR3 sequence (DNA): TGTGCCAGCAGTTACGGGGGGGGCACTGAAGCTTTCTTT.

The CDR3 DNA is TGTGCCAGTAGTATCGGGCAGGGTGGAGCGGAGACCCAGTACTTC. It yields the protein CASSIGQGGAETQYF. The chain is built from TRBV19 and TRBJ2-5, with D possibly being TRBD1 (5 bases). This CDR3 has 15 amino acids. The V gene's germline CDR1 is LNHDA and CDR2 SQIVND (reference sequence). Trimming removed 3 bases at V and 5 bases at J, with 16 bases between.

The chain uses TRBV7-9 and TRBJ1-4; 9 bases are a match to TRBD1. Germline V gene data show CDR1 as SEHNR and CDR2 as FQNEAQ (reference sequence). V was clipped by 4 bases and J by 6 bases; unmatched bases: 6. The length of the CDR3 is 15 residues. CDR3 protein: CASSYPTGGDEKLFF. The CDR3 DNA sequence: TGTGCCAGCAGCTATCCGACAGGGGGAGATGAAAAACTGTTTTTT.

This clone was observed once. The rearrangement uses TRBV18 and TRBJ1-3; D is unclear. This CDR3 has 14 amino acids. Deletions cut 3 bases from V and 2 bases from J, with 8 bases between. Germline V lookup: CDR1 KGHSH, CDR2 LQKENI. The CDR3 coding sequence is TGTGCCAGCTCACCGGGAAGTGCTGGAAACACCATATATTTT. Translating gives CASSPGSAGNTIYF.

V is TRBV7-2 and J is TRBJ1-2; D might be TRBD1 (5 bases). The germline V and J ends were trimmed by 5 bases and 8 bases, with 12 bases remaining between them. CDR1 is SGHTA and CDR2 is FQGNSA in the germline V gene. CDR3 length: 12 amino acids. The CDR3 sequence: CASSPPEGGYTF. The DNA for the CDR3 is TGTGCCAGCAGCCCCCCGGAGGGGGGCTACACCTTC.

This sequence joins TRBV10-3 and TRBJ1-1, with 8 positions matching TRBD1. There are 13 residues in the CDR3. The germline V gene encodes CDR1 ENHRY and CDR2 SYGVKD. Trimming removed 10 bases from V and 1 base from J; junction bases left unmatched: 5. Written as DNA, the CDR3 is TGTGCCAGCCGGACAGGGAAGAACACTGAAGCTTTCTTT. This encodes CASRTGKNTEAFF.

This chain joins TRBV5-1 and TRBJ1-1; D might be TRBD1 (5 bases). CDR1 is SGHRS, CDR2 YFSETQ, per germline. The CDR3 runs to 16 residues. The V gene lost 0 bases and the J gene lost 0 bases, with 12 bases spanning the gap. CDR3 region: CASSLAGPQMNTEAFF. As DNA, the CDR3 is TGCGCCAGCAGCTTGGCGGGACCCCAGATGAACACTGAAGCTTTCTTT.

The chain has TRBV5-4 and TRBJ2-7, with 8 positions matching TRBD1. CDR1 is SGHNT and CDR2 is YYREEE in the germline V gene (reference sequence). The V gene end was trimmed by 0 bases and the J gene end by 0 bases; junction bases not matched to a gene: 2. The CDR3 loop spans 15 amino acids. DNA of the CDR3: TGTGCCAGCAGCTTGGCCGGGACAGGCTCCTACGAGCAGTACTTC. It translates to CASSLAGTGSYEQYF.

V is TRBV5-1 and J is TRBJ2-1; D is possibly TRBD1 (7 bases). V was shortened by 0 bases and J by 7 bases, with 14 bases between the two germline ends. The CDR3 totals 15 residues. Germline V gives CDR1 SGHRS, CDR2 YFSETQ. The CDR3 spells CASSLGQGGGNEQFF. In nucleotides, the CDR3 is TGCGCCAGCAGCTTGGGACAGGGCGGAGGGAATGAGCAGTTCTTC.

The chain is built from TRBV11-2 and TRBJ2-5; possible D gene TRBD2, 7 bases. This CDR3 spans 14 amino acids. Germline-derived CDR1 and CDR2 are SGHAT and FQNNGV. The V gene lost 5 bases and the J gene lost 2 bases, with 12 bases spanning the gap. Here the CDR3 reads CASSGGGGQETQYF. For the CDR3, the DNA is TGTGCCAGCAGCGGAGGGGGGGGGCAAGAGACCCAGTACTTC.

This chain uses TRBV2 with TRBJ1-2, with D hard to call. Per the germline V gene, CDR1 is SNHLY and CDR2 is FYNNEI. This CDR3 is built from 11 residues. Trimming stripped 2 bases from V and 5 bases from J, with 3 bases between. The CDR3 DNA reads TGTGCCAGCAGTGAAACATATGGCTACACCTTC. Protein product: CASSETYGYTF.

V and J are TRBV28 and TRBJ1-6; a weak D match, TRBD1 (6 bases). The CDR3 is 16 amino acids. V was pared by 10 bases and J by 0 bases, with 16 bases between. CDR1 MDHEN and CDR2 SYDVKM come from the germline V gene. CDR3 DNA sequence: TGTGCCACTCAAATCAGGGGAATCTCCTATAATTCACCCCTCCACTTT. Amino acids: CATQIRGISYNSPLHF. Filled out from reference TRBV28 and TRBJ1-6, the complete variable domain reads DVKVTQSSRYLVKRTGEKVFLECVQDMDHENMFWYRQDPGLGLRLIYFSYDVKMKEKGDIPEGYSVSREKKERFSLILESASTNQTSMYLCATQIRGISYNSPLHFGNGTRLTVT.

CDR3 in DNA: TGTGCCAGCAGCAGACTAGCGTCCGACACCGGGGAGCTGTTTTTT. Protein: CASSRLASDTGELFF. The V call is TRBV7-9, the J call TRBJ2-2, with 8 positions matching TRBD2. Unmatched junction bases numbered 5, after V lost 5 bases and J lost 3 bases. The CDR3 sequence is 15 residues long. Germline-derived CDR1 and CDR2 are SEHNR and FQNEAQ (reference sequence).

This clone has more than one count but fewer than ten. The chain joins TRBV6-5 to TRBJ1-1; possible D gene TRBD1, 6 bases. Germline values: CDR1 MNHEY, CDR2 SVGAGI. V was cut by 2 bases and J by 1 base, with 11 bases left in between. The CDR3 is 15 residues long. The CDR3 nucleotides read TGTGCCAGCAGTTACGCCAGGGGCACGAACACTGAAGCTTTCTTT. This translates into CASSYARGTNTEAFF.

The chain links TRBV25-1 to TRBJ2-5; 9 bases are shared with TRBD1. Matching the DNA end better, TRBJ2-7 makes the J call doubtful. This CDR3 has 14 residues. CDR1 and CDR2 from the germline V gene are MGHDK and SYGVNS. In DNA, the CDR3 is TGTGCCAGCAGTACGACAGGGGGGGCCTACGAGCAGTACTTC. This translates into CASSTTGGAYEQYF.

V gene TRBV6-5 combines with J gene TRBJ1-5; D not certain. Between the trimmed V and J ends, which lost 5 bases and 4 bases, there was a span of 9 bases. The CDR3 extends over 13 amino acids. CDR1 is MNHEY, CDR2 SVGAGI, per germline. CDR3 nucleotides: TGTGCCAGCAGTGAGTCCTGGAATCAGCCCCAGCATTTT. Translating gives CASSESWNQPQHF.

This chain links TRBV28 with TRBJ1-5; D possibly corresponds to TRBD1 (5 bases). Germline loops: CDR1 MDHEN, CDR2 SYDVKM. The CDR3 runs 17 residues. V lost 3 bases and J 0 bases, leaving 15 bases between the germline ends. The CDR3: CASSLSPGPYSNQPQHF. The CDR3 DNA is TGTGCCAGCAGTTTGAGCCCAGGGCCATATAGCAATCAGCCCCAGCATTTT.

The rearrangement uses TRBV7-8 and TRBJ2-7; D is ambiguous. CDR3 length equals 13 residues. The germline V gene encodes CDR1 SGHVS and CDR2 FQNEAQ. Trimming cost V 3 bases and J 7 bases, with 13 bases left between them. The CDR3 DNA reads as TGTGCCAGCAGCTTCACCGACCGGGCAGAGCAGTACTTC. Translation: CASSFTDRAEQYF.